Each of the 17 T cell receptor beta chains below was sequenced from the same sample in a study of CD4 T cells in relation to SARS-CoV-2 and coronaviruses. Before the COVID-19 pandemic, during about 2010-2018, CD4+ T cells were taken from unexposed donors. This table comes from immunoSEQ multiplex PCR, and its TCRdb copy is limited to in-frame clones, with some not included. The sample carries about 60,000 clones, 85% to 95% recorded once. The sequencing input was naive CD4+ T cells from PBMCs. The subset was: naive CD4+ T cells isolated by negative enrichment. The origin of the receptors is a human donor in good health.

This rearrangement joins TRBV11-2 to TRBJ2-7; D ambiguous. Germline CDR1 SGHAT, CDR2 FQNNGV. This CDR3 is 15 amino acids long. Trimming pared 0 bases from V and 0 bases from J, leaving 9 bases between. The CDR3 DNA reads as TGTGCCAGCAGCTTAGATCGGGCAGTCTCCTACGAGCAGTACTTC. Translating it yields CASSLDRAVSYEQYF.

V gene TRBV7-3 combines with J gene TRBJ2-3; 8 bases are a match to TRBD2. The CDR3 runs to 16 residues. Germline CDR1 reads SGHTA; CDR2 reads FQGTGA. After removal of 5 bases from V and 3 bases from J, the junction contained 10 bases not matched to a gene. The CDR3 DNA follows: TGTGCCAGCAGCCCGACTTTAGCGGGGAGGACAGATACGCAGTATTTT. Amino acid sequence: CASSPTLAGRTDTQYF. The variable domain in full, completed from reference TRBV7-3 and TRBJ2-3, reads GAGVSQTPSNKVTEKGKYVELRCDPISGHTALYWYRQSLGQGPEFLIYFQGTGAADDSGLPNDRFFAVRPEGSVSTLKIQRTERGDSAVYLCASSPTLAGRTDTQYFGPGTRLTVL.

This clone has just a few counts. This rearrangement joins TRBV2 to TRBJ2-7; a weak D match, TRBD2 (5 bases). V dropped 1 base and J dropped 10 bases, with 23 bases sitting between them. The length of the CDR3 is 16 residues. The germline V gene has CDR1 SNHLY and CDR2 FYNNEI. CDR3 sequence reads: CASSEDRGGSRLRQYF. The CDR3 DNA is TGTGCCAGCAGTGAAGACCGGGGTGGTAGTCGTTTGCGACAGTACTTC.

The genes are TRBV27 and TRBJ1-2; 12 bases agree with TRBD1. Germline V gene sequence: CDR1 MNHEY, CDR2 SMNVEV (reference sequence). This CDR3 region has 19 residues. J lost 3 bases, V lost 2 bases, and 13 bases had no gene match. CDR3 in DNA: TGTGCCAGCAGTTTAAGGGAAAGGGACAGGGGGCGCGGGCACTATGGCTACACCTTC. Its translation is CASSLRERDRGRGHYGYTF.

V gene TRBV28 combines with J gene TRBJ1-1, with 9 bases identical to TRBD1. The germline gives CDR1 MDHEN, CDR2 SYDVKM. J lost 4 bases, V lost 6 bases, and 12 bases had no gene match. The CDR3 contains 16 residues. Here the CDR3 DNA reads TGTGCCAGCAGACCCCCCCCGGGGACAGGGCCCACTGAAGCTTTCTTT. This sequence encodes CASRPPPGTGPTEAFF.

The V and J genes are TRBV5-4 and TRBJ2-7, with TRBD2 matching over 11 bases. Unmatched junction bases numbered 4, after V lost 3 bases and J lost 2 bases. Germline values: CDR1 SGHNT, CDR2 YYREEE (reference sequence). The CDR3 runs 15 residues. The CDR3 sequence: CASSYGTSGTYEQYF. CDR3 sequence (DNA): TGTGCCAGCAGCTACGGGACTAGCGGTACCTACGAGCAGTACTTC.

The J gene is TRBJ1-5, the V gene TRBV28; unclear D gene. V was clipped by 7 bases and J by 4 bases, with 14 bases between them. The CDR3 covers 14 residues. Germline loops: CDR1 MDHEN, CDR2 SYDVKM. CDR3 protein: CASKPRERNQPQHF. CDR3 bases: TGTGCCAGCAAACCAAGGGAGCGAAATCAGCCCCAGCATTTT.

The gene calls are TRBV29-1 and TRBJ2-1; 14 bases fit TRBD2. Germline CDR1 and CDR2: SQVTM and ANQGSEA. V shed 0 bases, J shed 9 bases, and the junction held 7 bases outside the gene matches. This CDR3 is 16 amino acids long. The CDR3 here is CSVEDGTSGRGTEQFF. The CDR3 coding sequence is TGCAGCGTTGAAGACGGGACTAGCGGGAGAGGAACTGAGCAGTTCTTC.

This chain links TRBV11-2 with TRBJ2-1; 7 nucleotides line up with TRBD1. V was pared by 5 bases and J by 0 bases, with 4 bases of the junction left unmatched. Germline V gives CDR1 SGHAT, CDR2 FQNNGV. This CDR3 comprises 15 residues. The CDR3 is CASSGTDISYNEQFF. In DNA form, the CDR3 reads TGTGCCAGCAGCGGGACAGACATCTCCTACAATGAGCAGTTCTTC. The full variable domain, its missing parts supplied by reference TRBV11-2 and TRBJ2-1, is EAGVAQSPRYKIIEKRQSVAFWCNPISGHATLYWYQQILGQGPKLLIQFQNNGVVDDSQLPKDRFSAERLKGVDSTLKIQPAKLEDSAVYLCASSGTDISYNEQFFGPGTRLTVL.

This clone was counted a single time. The rearrangement links TRBV21-1 to TRBJ2-3. TRBV21-1 is classified as a pseudogene. The CDR3 is made up of 12 amino acids. The CDR3 sequence: CASSSRRDTQYF. The CDR3 region has the DNA TGTGCCAGCAGCAGCCGAAGGGATACGCAGTATTTT.

The chain employs TRBV2 and TRBJ2-2, with D perhaps TRBD2 (6 bases). Trimming removed 7 bases from V and 2 bases from J, with 8 bases in between. Looked up from germline, CDR1 is SNHLY and CDR2 is FYNNEI. The CDR3 spans 13 residues. The CDR3 reads CASKGTNTGELFF. The CDR3, as DNA: TGTGCCAGCAAGGGGACTAACACCGGGGAGCTGTTTTTT.

This rearrangement joins TRBV28 to TRBJ2-7; TRBD2 matches 7 bases. V lost 3 bases, J lost 6 bases, and 11 bases stayed unmatched. This CDR3 region has 15 residues. In germline, CDR1 is MDHEN, CDR2 SYDVKM. The CDR3: CASSLGSSGEREQYF. The CDR3 DNA is TGTGCCAGCAGTTTGGGATCTAGCGGTGAGCGCGAGCAGTACTTC.

V usage is TRBV10-1 and J usage is TRBJ1-1; D is uncertain. V lost 4 bases and J lost 2, with 11 bases in between. In germline, CDR1 is WNHNN, CDR2 SYGVQD (reference sequence). This CDR3 region has 14 residues. CDR3 amino acids: CASSGELGNTEAFF. The DNA for the CDR3 is TGCGCCAGCAGTGGAGAGCTCGGAAACACTGAAGCTTTCTTT.

A word on this clone: Germline and junction disagree at one end, which may indicate a read error. This chain uses TRBV6-5 with TRBJ2-2; the match to TRBD1 covers 7 bases. The CDR3 has 13 residues. Per germline, CDR1 MNHEY and CDR2 SVGAGI. The CDR3 here is CASRDDTDRELFF. CDR3 DNA: TGTGCCAGCAGGGACGACACCGACAGGGAACTGTTTTTT.

This chain uses TRBV4-1 with TRBJ2-7; a possible D gene is TRBD1 (6 bases). The V gene lost 1 base and the J gene lost 2 bases, with 15 bases spanning the gap. The CDR3 runs 16 residues. The germline CDR1 and CDR2 sequences are MGHRA and YSYEKL. CDR3 bases: TGCGCCAGCAGCCAAGGAGCACGGACAGACACCTACGAGCAGTACTTC. This codes for CASSQGARTDTYEQYF.

This clone was observed a single time. The chain employs TRBV5-1 and TRBJ2-1, with 12 bases aligning to TRBD1. The CDR3 consists of 15 residues. Trimming took 4 bases from V and 7 from J; bases not matched to a gene: 6. Germline V CDR1 and CDR2: SGHRS, YFSETQ. In DNA form, the CDR3 reads TGCGCCAGCAGCGGGGGACAGGGGGCTTGGAATGAGCAGTTCTTC. Amino acid sequence: CASSGGQGAWNEQFF.

The J gene is TRBJ1-6, the V gene TRBV7-7; D uncertain. V dropped 1 base and J dropped 9 bases, with 7 bases sitting between them. From germline, CDR1 is SSHAT and CDR2 FNYEAQ (reference sequence). CDR3 length: 13 amino acids. CDR3 region: CASSLGEGSPLHF. In DNA form, the CDR3 reads TGTGCCAGCAGCTTAGGGGAGGGTTCACCCCTCCACTTT.